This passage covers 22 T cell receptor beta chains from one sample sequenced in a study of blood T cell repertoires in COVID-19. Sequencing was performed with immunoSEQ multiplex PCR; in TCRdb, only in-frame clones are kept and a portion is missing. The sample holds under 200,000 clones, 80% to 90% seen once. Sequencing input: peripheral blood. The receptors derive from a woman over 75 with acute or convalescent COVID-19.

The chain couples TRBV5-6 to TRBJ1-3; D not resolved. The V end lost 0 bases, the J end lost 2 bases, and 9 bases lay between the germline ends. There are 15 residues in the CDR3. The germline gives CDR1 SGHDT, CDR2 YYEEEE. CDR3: CASSLAHEAGNTIYF. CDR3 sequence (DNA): TGTGCCAGCAGCTTGGCACACGAGGCTGGAAACACCATATATTTT. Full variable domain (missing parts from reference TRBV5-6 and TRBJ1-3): DAGVTQSPTHLIKTRGQQVTLRCSPKSGHDTVSWYQQALGQGPQFIFQYYEEEERQRGNFPDRFSGHQFPNYSSELNVNALLLGDSALYLCASSLAHEAGNTIYFGEGSWLTVV.

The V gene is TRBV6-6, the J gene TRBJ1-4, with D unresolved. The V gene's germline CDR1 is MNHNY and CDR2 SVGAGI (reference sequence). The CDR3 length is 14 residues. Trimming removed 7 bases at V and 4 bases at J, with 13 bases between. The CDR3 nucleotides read TGTGCCAGCATCCCACGGGGTTTTAATGAAAAACTGTTTTTT. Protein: CASIPRGFNEKLFF.

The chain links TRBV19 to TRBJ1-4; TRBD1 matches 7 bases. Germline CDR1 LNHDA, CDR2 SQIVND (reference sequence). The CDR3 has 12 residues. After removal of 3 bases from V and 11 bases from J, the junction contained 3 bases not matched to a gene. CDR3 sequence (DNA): TGTGCCAGTAGTATTATGGACAGGAAACTGTTTTTT. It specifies CASSIMDRKLFF.

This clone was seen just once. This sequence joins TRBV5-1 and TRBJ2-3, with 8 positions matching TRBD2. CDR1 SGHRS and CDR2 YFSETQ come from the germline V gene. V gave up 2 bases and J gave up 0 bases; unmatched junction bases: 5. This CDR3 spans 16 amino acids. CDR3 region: CASSFRLASSTDTQYF. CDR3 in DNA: TGCGCCAGCAGCTTCCGACTAGCGTCTAGCACAGATACGCAGTATTTT.

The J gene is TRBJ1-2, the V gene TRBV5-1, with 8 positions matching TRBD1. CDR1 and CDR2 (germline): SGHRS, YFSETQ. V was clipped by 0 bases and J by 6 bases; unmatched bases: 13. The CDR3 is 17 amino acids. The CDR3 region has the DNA TGCGCCAGCAGCTTGGTGGGTCAGGGGGCTGTGTTGAATGGCTACACCTTC. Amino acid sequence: CASSLVGQGAVLNGYTF. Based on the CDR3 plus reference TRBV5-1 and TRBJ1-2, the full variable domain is KAGVTQTPRYLIKTRGQQVTLSCSPISGHRSVSWYQQTPGQGLQFLFEYFSETQRNKGNFPGRFSGRQFSNSRSEMNVSTLELGDSALYLCASSLVGQGAVLNGYTFGSGTRLTVV.

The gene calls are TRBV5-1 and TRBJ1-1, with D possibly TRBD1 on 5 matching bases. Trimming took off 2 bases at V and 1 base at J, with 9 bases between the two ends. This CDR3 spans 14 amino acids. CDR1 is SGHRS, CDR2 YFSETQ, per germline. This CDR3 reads CASSFFQGNTEAFF. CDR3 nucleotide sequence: TGCGCCAGCAGCTTTTTCCAGGGGAACACTGAAGCTTTCTTT.

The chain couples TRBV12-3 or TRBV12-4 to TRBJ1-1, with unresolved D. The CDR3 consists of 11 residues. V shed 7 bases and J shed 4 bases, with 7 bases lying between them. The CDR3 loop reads CASTEGTEAFF. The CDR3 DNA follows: TGTGCCAGCACTGAGGGCACTGAAGCTTTCTTT.

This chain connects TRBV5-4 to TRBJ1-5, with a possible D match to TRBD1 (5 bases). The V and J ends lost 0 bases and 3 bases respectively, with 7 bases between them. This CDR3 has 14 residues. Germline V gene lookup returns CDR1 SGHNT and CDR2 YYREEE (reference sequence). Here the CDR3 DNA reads TGTGCCAGCAGCTTGGCAGGGTACAATCAGCCCCAGCATTTT. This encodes CASSLAGYNQPQHF.

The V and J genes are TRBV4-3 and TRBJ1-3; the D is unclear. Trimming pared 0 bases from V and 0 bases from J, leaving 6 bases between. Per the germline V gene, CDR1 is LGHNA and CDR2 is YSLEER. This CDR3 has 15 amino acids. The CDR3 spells CASSQDFVSGNTIYF. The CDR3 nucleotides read TGCGCCAGCAGCCAAGATTTCGTCTCTGGAAACACCATATATTTT.

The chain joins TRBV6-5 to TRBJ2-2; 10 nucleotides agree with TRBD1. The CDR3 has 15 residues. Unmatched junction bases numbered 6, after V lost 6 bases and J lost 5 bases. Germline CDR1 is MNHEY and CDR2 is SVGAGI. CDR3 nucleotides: TGTGCCAGCAGACAAGACAGGGGGCAAACCGGGGAGCTGTTTTTT. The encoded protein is CASRQDRGQTGELFF.

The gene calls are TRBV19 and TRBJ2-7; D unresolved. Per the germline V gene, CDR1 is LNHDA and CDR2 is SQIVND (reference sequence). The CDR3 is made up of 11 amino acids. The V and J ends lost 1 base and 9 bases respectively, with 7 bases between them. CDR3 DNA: TGTGCCAGTAGTATAGGCGGCAGGCAGTACTTC. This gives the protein CASSIGGRQYF.

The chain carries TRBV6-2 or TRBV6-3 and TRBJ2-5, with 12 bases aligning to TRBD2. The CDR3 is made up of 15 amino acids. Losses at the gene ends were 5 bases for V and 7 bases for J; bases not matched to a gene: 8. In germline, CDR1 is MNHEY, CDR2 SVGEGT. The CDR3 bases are TGTGCCAGCAGTCCCGGACTAGCGGGACAGAGGACCCAGTACTTC. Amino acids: CASSPGLAGQRTQYF.

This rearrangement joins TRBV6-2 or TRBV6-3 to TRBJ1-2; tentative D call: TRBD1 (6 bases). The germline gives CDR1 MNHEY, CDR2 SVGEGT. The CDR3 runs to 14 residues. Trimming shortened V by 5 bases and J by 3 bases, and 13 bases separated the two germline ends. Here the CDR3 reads CASSRQVWDYGYTF. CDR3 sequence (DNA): TGTGCCAGCAGTCGACAGGTTTGGGACTATGGCTACACCTTC.

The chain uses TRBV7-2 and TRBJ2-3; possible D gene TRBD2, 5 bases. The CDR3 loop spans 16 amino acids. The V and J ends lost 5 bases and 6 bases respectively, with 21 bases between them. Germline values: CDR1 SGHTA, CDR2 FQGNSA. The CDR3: CASSPPGRATGDTQYF. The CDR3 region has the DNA TGTGCCAGCAGCCCCCCTGGGCGAGCCACGGGGGATACGCAGTATTTT.

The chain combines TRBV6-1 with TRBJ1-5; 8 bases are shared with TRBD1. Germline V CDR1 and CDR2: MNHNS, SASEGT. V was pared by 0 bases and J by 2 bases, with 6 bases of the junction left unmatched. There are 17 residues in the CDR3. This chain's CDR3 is CASSEATGAVGNQPQHF. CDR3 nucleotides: TGTGCCAGCAGTGAAGCGACAGGGGCGGTGGGCAATCAGCCCCAGCATTTT.

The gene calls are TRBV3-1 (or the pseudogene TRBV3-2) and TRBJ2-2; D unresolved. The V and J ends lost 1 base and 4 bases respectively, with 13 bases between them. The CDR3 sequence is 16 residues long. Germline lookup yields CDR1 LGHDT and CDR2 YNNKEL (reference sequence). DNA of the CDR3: TGTGCCAGCAGCCAAGTGAGAGGCTCTTTCACCGGGGAGCTGTTTTTT. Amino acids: CASSQVRGSFTGELFF.

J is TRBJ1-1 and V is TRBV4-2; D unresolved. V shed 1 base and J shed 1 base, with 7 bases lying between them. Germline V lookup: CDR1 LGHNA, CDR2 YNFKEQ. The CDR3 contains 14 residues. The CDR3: CASSQASGNTEAFF. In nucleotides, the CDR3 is TGTGCCAGCAGCCAAGCCTCGGGGAACACTGAAGCTTTCTTT.

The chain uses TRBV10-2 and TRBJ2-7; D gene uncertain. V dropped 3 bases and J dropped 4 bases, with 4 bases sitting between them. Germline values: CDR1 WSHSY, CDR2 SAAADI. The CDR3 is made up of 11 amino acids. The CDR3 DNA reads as TGCGCCAGCAGTGACGGGTACGAGCAGTACTTC. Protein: CASSDGYEQYF.

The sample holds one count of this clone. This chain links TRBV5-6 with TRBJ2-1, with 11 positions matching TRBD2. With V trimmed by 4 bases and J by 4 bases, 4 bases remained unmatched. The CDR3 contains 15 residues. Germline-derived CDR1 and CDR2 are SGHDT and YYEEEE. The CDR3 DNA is TGTGCCAGCAGCCGGGGACTAGCGGCATACAATGAGCAGTTCTTC. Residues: CASSRGLAAYNEQFF. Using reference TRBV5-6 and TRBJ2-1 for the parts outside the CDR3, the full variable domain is DAGVTQSPTHLIKTRGQQVTLRCSPKSGHDTVSWYQQALGQGPQFIFQYYEEEERQRGNFPDRFSGHQFPNYSSELNVNALLLGDSALYLCASSRGLAAYNEQFFGPGTRLTVL.

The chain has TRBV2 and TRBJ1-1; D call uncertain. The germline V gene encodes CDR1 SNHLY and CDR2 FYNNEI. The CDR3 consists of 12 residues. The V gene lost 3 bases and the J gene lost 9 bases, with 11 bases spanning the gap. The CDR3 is CASSDNLRKAFF. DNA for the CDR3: TGTGCCAGCAGTGATAACTTGAGGAAAGCTTTCTTT.

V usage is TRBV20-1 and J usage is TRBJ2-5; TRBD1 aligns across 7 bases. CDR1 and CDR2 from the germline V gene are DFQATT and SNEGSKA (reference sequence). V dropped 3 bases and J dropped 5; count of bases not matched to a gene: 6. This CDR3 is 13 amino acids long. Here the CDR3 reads CSASIGGVETQYF. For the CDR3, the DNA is TGCAGTGCTAGTATAGGGGGCGTGGAGACCCAGTACTTC.

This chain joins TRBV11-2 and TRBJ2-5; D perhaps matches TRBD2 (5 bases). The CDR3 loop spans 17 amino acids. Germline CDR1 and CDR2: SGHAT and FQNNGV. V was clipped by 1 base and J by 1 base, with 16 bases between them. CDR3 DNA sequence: TGTGCCAGCAGCTTAGTCCGGAGGATAGGGTTCCAAGAGACCCAGTACTTC. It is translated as CASSLVRRIGFQETQYF. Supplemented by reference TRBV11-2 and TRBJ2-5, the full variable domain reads EAGVAQSPRYKIIEKRQSVAFWCNPISGHATLYWYQQILGQGPKLLIQFQNNGVVDDSQLPKDRFSAERLKGVDSTLKIQPAKLEDSAVYLCASSLVRRIGFQETQYFGPGTRLLVL.